The TCR beta chain described here comes from a study of blood T cell repertoires in COVID-19. Turning to the study itself: Samples of COVID-19 (acute and convalescent) were obtained from the United States, Italy and Spain. Sources were T cells, B-cell-depleted T cells, or PBMCs; the material itself was cDNA or gDNA.

Germline CDR1 is SGHRS and CDR2 is YFSETQ. This CDR3 spans 16 amino acids. V trimming: 5 bases; J trimming: 8 bases; junction bases outside the gene matches: 17. This clone appeared once. Methods used by the authors: Estimation of nucleated cell counts was performed using reference gene primer amplification. TCRdb keeps only in-frame clones here, not all; method: immunoSEQ multiplex PCR. That table furnishes V, J and clone size, whereas the DNA furnished D and trimming. Counted here are about 240,000 clones, roughly 87% occurring once; the ten biggest clones make up about 7%. The V and J genes are TRBV5-1 and TRBJ1-2; 8 nucleotides align to TRBD1. The TCR originated in a man in his sixties who had recovered from COVID-19. The sample comprised peripheral blood. CDR3 amino acids: CASRLLPRDRRLGYTF. CDR3 DNA sequence: TGCGCCAGCAGACTTCTTCCGCGGGACAGGAGGCTGGGCTACACCTTC.